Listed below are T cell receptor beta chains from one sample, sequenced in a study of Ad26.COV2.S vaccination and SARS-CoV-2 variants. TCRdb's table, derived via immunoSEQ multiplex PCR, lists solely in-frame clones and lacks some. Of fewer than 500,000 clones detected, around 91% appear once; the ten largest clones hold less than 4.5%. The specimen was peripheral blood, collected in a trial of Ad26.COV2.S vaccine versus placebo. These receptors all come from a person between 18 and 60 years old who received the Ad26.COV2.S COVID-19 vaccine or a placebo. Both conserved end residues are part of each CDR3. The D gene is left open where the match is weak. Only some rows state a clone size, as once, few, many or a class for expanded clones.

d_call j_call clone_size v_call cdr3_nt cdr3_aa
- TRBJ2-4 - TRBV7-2 TGTGCCAGCAGCCTTCCTAGGAGGGAGGTACGGGAAAACATTCAGTACTTC CASSLPRREVRENIQYF
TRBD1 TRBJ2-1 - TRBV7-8 TGTGCCAGCAGCGAGTGGACAGGGCGATCCTACAATGAGCAGTTCTTC CASSEWTGRSYNEQFF
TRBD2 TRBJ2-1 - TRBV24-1 TGTGCCACCGGGAGGGGGGCTAGCGGGATCTATGAGCAGTTCTTC CATGRGASGIYEQFF
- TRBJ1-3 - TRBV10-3 TGTGCCATCAAAGGCAGTACCTCTGGAAACACCATATATTTT CAIKGSTSGNTIYF
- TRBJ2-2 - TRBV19 TGTGCCAGTACCCCTTACCCCACGAACGGGGAGCTGTTTTTT CASTPYPTNGELFF
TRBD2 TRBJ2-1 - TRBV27 TGTGCCAGCAGTTTACTGCGGGAGCGGGAGTATGAGCAGTTCTTC CASSLLREREYEQFF
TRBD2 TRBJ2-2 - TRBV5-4 TGTGCCAGCAGCTTGGGGGTCTCCTCCCGGGACTACGGAAATGGAGGGGAGCTGTTTTTT CASSLGVSSRDYGNGGELFF
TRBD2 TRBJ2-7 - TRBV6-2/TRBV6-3 TGTGCCAGCAGTAAGCTAGCGGGGAGCTCCTACGAGCAGTACTTC CASSKLAGSSYEQYF
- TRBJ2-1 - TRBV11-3 TGTGCCAGCAGCCCAGGGGCCAGCTCCTACAATGAGCAGTTCTTC CASSPGASSYNEQFF
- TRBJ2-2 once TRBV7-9 TGTGCCAGCAACGGGGGCCGCGGGGAGCTGTTTTTT CASNGGRGELFF
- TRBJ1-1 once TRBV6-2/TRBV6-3 TGTGCCAGCAGTTACTTGAGCCGGAACACTGAAGCTTTCTTT CASSYLSRNTEAFF
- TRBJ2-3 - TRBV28 TGTGCCAGCAGTTTTCTCTTTACTAGCACCGGGTCCAATACGCAGTATTTT CASSFLFTSTGSNTQYF
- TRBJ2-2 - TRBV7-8 TGTGCCAGCAGCTTAGACTCGCGGACGAACACCGGGGAGCTGTTTTTT CASSLDSRTNTGELFF
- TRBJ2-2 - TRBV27 TGTGCCAGCAGTTTGATCGGGTACACCGGGGAGCTGTTTTTT CASSLIGYTGELFF
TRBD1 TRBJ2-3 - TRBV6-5 TGTGCCAGCACCCGCAGGGGGTCAAGCACAGATACGCAGTATTTT CASTRRGSSTDTQYF
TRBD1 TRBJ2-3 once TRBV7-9 TGTGCCAGCAGCTTACAGCCCGGGGCGGGGACAGGGGGCACAGATACGCAGTATTTT CASSLQPGAGTGGTDTQYF
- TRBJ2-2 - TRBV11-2 TGTGCCAGCAGCTTAGCAAACCGGTGGAGCTCCACCGGGGAGCTGTTTTTT CASSLANRWSSTGELFF
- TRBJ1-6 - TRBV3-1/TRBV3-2 TGTGCCAGCAGCCCTTCGGAAGAACCATCACCCCTCCACTTT CASSPSEEPSPLHF
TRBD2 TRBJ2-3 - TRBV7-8 TGTGCCAGCAGTTCAAGGACTAGCGTAAAAGATACGCAGTATTTT CASSSRTSVKDTQYF
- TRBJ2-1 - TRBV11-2 TGTGCCAGCCATCCCTTTGGGGGACCAAATCGGAATGAGCAGTTCTTC CASHPFGGPNRNEQFF
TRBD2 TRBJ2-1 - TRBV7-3 TGTGCCAGCAGCTCGGGACTAGCGGGAGTAAATGAGCAGTTCTTC CASSSGLAGVNEQFF
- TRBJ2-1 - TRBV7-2 TGTGCCAGCAGCGTCACCGGGACATCCTACAATGAGCAGTTCTTC CASSVTGTSYNEQFF
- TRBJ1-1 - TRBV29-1 TGCAGCGTTAGGCAGGGCCAGAACACTGAAGCTTTCTTT CSVRQGQNTEAFF
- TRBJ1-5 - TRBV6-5 TGTGCCAGCAGTTCGACAGAAGATCAGCCCCAGCATTTT CASSSTEDQPQHF
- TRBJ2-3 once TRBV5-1 TGCGCCAGCAGCTTGGGTGGGAGAGAAACAGATACGCAGTATTTT CASSLGGRETDTQYF
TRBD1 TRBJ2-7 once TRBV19 TGTGCCAGTACCTCAGACAGGGTAAACTACGAGCAGTACTTC CASTSDRVNYEQYF
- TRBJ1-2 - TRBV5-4 TGTGCCAGCAGCACTCAGGGTTTGAACTATGGCTACACCTTC CASSTQGLNYGYTF
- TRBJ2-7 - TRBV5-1 TGCGCCAGCAGCCTCGTCGGGGCCCCCTCCTACGAGCAGTACTTC CASSLVGAPSYEQYF
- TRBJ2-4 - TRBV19 TGTGCCAGTAGTATAGATGAAATCAGGGGAAACATTCAGTACTTC CASSIDEIRGNIQYF
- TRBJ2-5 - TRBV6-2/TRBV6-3 TGTGCCAGCAGTTACTCAAGGATACTCCAAGAGACCCAGTACTTC CASSYSRILQETQYF
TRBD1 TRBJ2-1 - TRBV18 TGTGCCAGCTCACGACAGGGATCCTCCAATGAGCAGTTCTTC CASSRQGSSNEQFF
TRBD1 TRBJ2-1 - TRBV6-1 TGTGCCAGCAGTGAAATGCAGGGGGCGGATGAGCAGTTCTTC CASSEMQGADEQFF
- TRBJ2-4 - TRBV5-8 TGTGCCAGCAGCTTAACAGCGGGCATTCAGTACTTC CASSLTAGIQYF
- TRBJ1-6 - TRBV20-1 TGCAGTGCCAGTCCGGACCCTGGTAATTCACCCCTCCACTTT CSASPDPGNSPLHF
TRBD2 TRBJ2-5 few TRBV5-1 TGCGCCAGCAGCTTTCCCACACCAACTAGCGGGAGGACCGACCACCAAGAGACCCAGTACTTC CASSFPTPTSGRTDHQETQYF
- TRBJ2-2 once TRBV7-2 TGTGCCAGCAGCCCGATAGCTTCGAACACCGGGGAGCTGTTTTTT CASSPIASNTGELFF
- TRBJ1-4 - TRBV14 TGTGCCAGCAGCCAATGGAGGGGGAAGGACGAAAAACTGTTTTTT CASSQWRGKDEKLFF
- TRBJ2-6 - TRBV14 TGTGCCAGCAGCCAAAATACCTACCCCGGGGCCAACGTCCTGACTTTC CASSQNTYPGANVLTF
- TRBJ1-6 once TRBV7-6 TGTGCCAGCAGCTTAGTAGAGAATAATTCACCCCTCCACTTT CASSLVENNSPLHF
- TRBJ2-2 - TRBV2 TGTGCCAGCAGTACCACCCGGACTATTCTCTCTGGGGAGCTGTTTTTT CASSTTRTILSGELFF
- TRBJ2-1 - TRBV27 TGTGCCAGCAGTTCGTACAGGGCCCACAATGAGCAGTTCTTC CASSSYRAHNEQFF
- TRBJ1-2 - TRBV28 TGTGCCAGCAGCTTAGGAGCCCTGGATGGCTACACCTTC CASSLGALDGYTF
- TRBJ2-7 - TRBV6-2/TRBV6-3 TGTGCCAGCAGTTACATGGCGGGCAACCTCTACGAGCAGTACTTC CASSYMAGNLYEQYF
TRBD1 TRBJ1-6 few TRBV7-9 TGTGCCAGCAGCTTAGGTGACAGGGGGGCATCACCCCTCCACTTT CASSLGDRGASPLHF
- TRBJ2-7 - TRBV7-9 TGTGCCAGCAGCCCTAGCGTCTACGAGCAGTACTTC CASSPSVYEQYF
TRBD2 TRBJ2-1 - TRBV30 TGTGCCTGGAGTGTGACTAGCGGGAGGGCAACCTACAATGAGCAGTTCTTC CAWSVTSGRATYNEQFF
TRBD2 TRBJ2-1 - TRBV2 TGTGCCAGCAGTTCCTCCCTAGCGGGGACAAGCGATGAGCAGTTCTTC CASSSSLAGTSDEQFF
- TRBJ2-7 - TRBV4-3 TGCGCCAGCAGCCAGCACAGGGAGACGGACGAGCAGTACTTC CASSQHRETDEQYF
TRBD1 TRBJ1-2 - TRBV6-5 TGTGCCAGCAGTTACAGGGCCCGGGACAGAAGCTATGGCTACACCTTC CASSYRARDRSYGYTF
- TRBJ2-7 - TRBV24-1 TGTGCCACCAGTGATTTAAACGGGAACGAGCAGTACTTC CATSDLNGNEQYF